The 24 T cell receptor beta chains below come from one sample, sequenced in a study of CD8 T cells in ankylosing spondylitis. Each CDR3 protein gets one entry after TCRdb re-called the 5' RACE reads with MiXCR. The table shows 150,000 to 250,000 distinct CDR3 sequences, with about 13% occurring only once. Sequenced: blood, either unsorted or a sorted T cell fraction (not recorded which). The receptors come from a male donor with ankylosing spondylitis or in good health (not recorded which).

Only a few counts were recorded for this clonotype. Written as DNA, the CDR3 is TGCGCCAGCAGCCAAGAAGGGACAATCGAAATTAGCACAGATACGCAGTATTTT. It is translated as CASSQEGTIEISTDTQYF. The chain has TRBV4-1 and TRBJ2-3, with D maybe TRBD1 (6 bases). The CDR3 is made up of 18 amino acids. V lost 0 bases to trimming and J lost 0 bases, with 16 bases between them. Germline loops: CDR1 MGHRA, CDR2 YSYEKL.

This clonotype was counted many times. This chain connects TRBV7-9 to TRBJ2-3; D is unclear. V was shortened by 5 bases and J by 6 bases, with 9 bases between the two germline ends. Germline lookup yields CDR1 SEHNR and CDR2 FQNEAQ (reference sequence). CDR3 size: 12 residues. The chain's CDR3 is CASSPEPDTQYF. The CDR3 DNA follows: TGTGCCAGCAGCCCGGAGCCGGATACGCAGTATTTT.

This rearrangement joins TRBV12-3 or TRBV12-4 to TRBJ2-1, with 10 bases aligning to TRBD2. The CDR3 is 13 residues long. V gave up 8 bases and J gave up 7 bases; unmatched junction bases: 5. CDR3 protein: CASAAGLANEQFF. CDR3 in DNA: TGTGCCAGCGCGGCGGGACTAGCGAATGAGCAGTTCTTC.

This chain uses TRBV4-2 with TRBJ1-2, with no clear D. This CDR3 is 15 amino acids long. The germline CDR1 and CDR2 sequences are LGHNA and YNFKEQ. Trimming took off 0 bases at V and 4 bases at J, with 12 bases between the two ends. The CDR3 bases are TGTGCCAGCAGCCAAGAGGCAGACATTGTCTATGGCTACACCTTC. Translating it yields CASSQEADIVYGYTF.

This clonotype was seen a few times. The J gene is TRBJ2-6, the V gene TRBV12-3 or TRBV12-4, with TRBD2 identical over 11 bases. J gave up 1 base and V 6 bases, and 8 bases lay outside the gene matches. This CDR3 spans 18 amino acids. CDR3 amino acids: CASRPLAGGTSGANVLTF. CDR3 nucleotides: TGTGCCAGCAGACCGTTAGCGGGGGGGACGTCTGGGGCCAACGTCCTGACTTTC.

This clonotype was seen more than once but under ten times. The V gene is TRBV19, the J gene TRBJ1-1; 8 bases are a match to TRBD1. The junction had 8 bases not matched to a gene; V was cut back by 5 bases and J by 6 bases. CDR3 length: 14 amino acids. Per the germline V gene, CDR1 is LNHDA and CDR2 is SQIVND (reference sequence). This chain's CDR3 is CASSPGQGTPEAFF. CDR3 coding DNA: TGTGCCAGTAGTCCAGGACAGGGTACCCCTGAAGCTTTCTTT. The complete variable domain, with remaining parts taken from reference TRBV19 and TRBJ1-1, reads DGGITQSPKYLFRKEGQNVTLSCEQNLNHDAMYWYRQDPGQGLRLIYYSQIVNDFQKGDIAEGYSVSREKKESFPLTVTSAQKNPTAFYLCASSPGQGTPEAFFGQGTRLTVV.

This clonotype came up many times. The chain has TRBV5-6 and TRBJ2-3, with D maybe TRBD2 (5 bases). CDR1 is SGHDT and CDR2 is YYEEEE in the germline V gene. The V end lost 0 bases, the J end lost 5 bases, and 13 bases lay between the germline ends. This CDR3 has 15 residues. The CDR3 here is CASSLVGVRGDTQYF. CDR3 in DNA: TGTGCCAGCAGCTTGGTGGGAGTAAGAGGAGATACGCAGTATTTT.

In its sample, this clonotype was seen many times. This sequence joins TRBV3-1 and TRBJ2-7, with a weak D call TRBD2 (6 bases). In germline, CDR1 is LGHDT, CDR2 YNNKEL (reference sequence). Trimming cost V 0 bases and J 2 bases, with 29 bases left between them. There are 21 residues in the CDR3. DNA of the CDR3: TGTGCCAGCAGCCAAGAGGCCTACGCTGGGGAGGCTGTCGGCCAGACCTACGAGCAGTACTTC. Amino acid sequence: CASSQEAYAGEAVGQTYEQYF.

In this sample, this clonotype turned up a few times. The chain couples TRBV7-2 to TRBJ1-6, with TRBD1 as a possible D gene (6 bases). Germline lookup yields CDR1 SGHTA and CDR2 FQGNSA. Deletions cut 2 bases from V and 7 bases from J, with 12 bases between. The CDR3 has 15 residues. This CDR3 is CASSLIQGRNSPLHF. The CDR3 region has the DNA TGTGCCAGCAGCTTAATCCAGGGGAGGAATTCACCCCTCCACTTT.

V gene TRBV30 combines with J gene TRBJ2-7, with TRBD1 as a possible D gene (5 bases). Deletions cut 0 bases from V and 1 base from J, with 28 bases between. CDR1 is GTSNPN and CDR2 is SVGIG in the germline V gene (reference sequence). The CDR3 sequence is 20 residues long. In nucleotides, the CDR3 is TGTGCCTGGAGTGTAAGGGGCTATAGAGTACTATATACGTCGTCCTACGAGCAGTACTTC. Amino acid sequence: CAWSVRGYRVLYTSSYEQYF.

The chain joins TRBV5-1 to TRBJ2-1; 7 bases map to TRBD2. Per the germline V gene, CDR1 is SGHRS and CDR2 is YFSETQ. V lost 2 bases to trimming and J lost 6 bases; unmatched junction nucleotides: 8. CDR3 length: 15 residues. The CDR3 DNA reads as TGCGCCAGCAGCTTAGGGGAGGGAGCCATCAATGAGCAGTTCTTC. Translating it yields CASSLGEGAINEQFF.

This clonotype has just a few counts. This rearrangement joins TRBV4-1 to TRBJ2-7; 7 bases are a match to TRBD2. CDR3 length: 16 amino acids. J was trimmed by 3 bases and V by 3 bases; bases with no gene match: 11. The germline V gene encodes CDR1 MGHRA and CDR2 YSYEKL. CDR3 loop: CASSQGVAGAYYEQYF. CDR3 coding DNA: TGCGCCAGCAGCCAGGGGGTGGCGGGAGCCTACTACGAGCAGTACTTC.

This clonotype was counted only a few times. The chain recombines TRBV20-1 with TRBJ1-6, with 7 bases lining up with TRBD1. Germline values: CDR1 DFQATT, CDR2 SNEGSKA (reference sequence). V trimming: 0 bases; J trimming: 10 bases; junction bases outside the gene matches: 6. The CDR3 consists of 14 residues. As DNA, the CDR3 is TGCAGTGCTAGAGATCCAGGGGGAGGGTCACCCCTCCACTTT. Protein product: CSARDPGGGSPLHF.

This chain links TRBV30 with TRBJ1-1, with TRBD1 matching 10 bases. The CDR3 has 13 amino acids. The V segment lost 0 bases and the J segment 8 bases; nucleotides outside the gene matches: 3. Germline V lookup: CDR1 GTSNPN, CDR2 SVGIG (reference sequence). In nucleotides, the CDR3 is TGTGCCTGGAGTGTCGGGACAGGGGACGAAGCTTTCTTT. Translated, it gives CAWSVGTGDEAFF.

This sequence joins TRBV7-8 and TRBJ2-1; 7 bases are a match to TRBD2. Germline trimming cut 1 base from V and 3 bases from J; bases unmatched to any gene: 9. Per germline, CDR1 SGHVS and CDR2 FQNEAQ. The CDR3 runs to 17 residues. CDR3 sequence: CASSLEGFGGGYNEQFF. The CDR3 nucleotides are TGTGCCAGCAGCTTAGAAGGTTTTGGGGGGGGCTACAATGAGCAGTTCTTC.

This clonotype was observed at least ten times. This chain uses TRBV30 with TRBJ2-1; D is unclear. The germline gives CDR1 GTSNPN, CDR2 SVGIG (reference sequence). With 1 base removed from V and 8 bases from J, the gap between germline ends came to 15 bases. The length of the CDR3 is 14 residues. In nucleotides, the CDR3 is TGTGCCTGGAGTGCAACATCTCCCGAGGATGAGCAGTTCTTC. As protein: CAWSATSPEDEQFF.

This clonotype was found a few times. This chain connects TRBV4-1 to TRBJ2-3, with D perhaps given as TRBD1 or TRBD2 (5 bases each). This CDR3 comprises 17 residues. Germline V gene lookup returns CDR1 MGHRA and CDR2 YSYEKL. V lost 4 bases, J lost 2 bases, and 19 bases lay in between. CDR3 nucleotide sequence: TGCGCCAGCAGCCCTCGGGGCGCGGGCCCTCCCACAGATACGCAGTATTTT. Its translation: CASSPRGAGPPTDTQYF.

This clonotype occurred a few times. The chain carries TRBV18 and TRBJ1-6; D may be TRBD1 (5 bases). V lost 3 bases, J lost 7 bases, and 13 bases lay in between. Germline-derived CDR1 and CDR2 are KGHSH and LQKENI. The CDR3 is made up of 15 amino acids. CDR3 nucleotides: TGTGCCAGCTCACCTAGTGGACAACGGAATTCACCCCTCCACTTT. It translates to CASSPSGQRNSPLHF.

This clonotype was seen at least ten times. V gene TRBV5-1 combines with J gene TRBJ1-1, with no clear D. The germline gives CDR1 SGHRS, CDR2 YFSETQ. The V and J ends lost 2 bases and 5 bases respectively, with 7 bases between them. CDR3 length: 12 residues. CDR3 protein: CASSLGRTEAFF. The CDR3 DNA follows: TGCGCCAGCAGCTTAGGCAGGACTGAAGCTTTCTTT.

This clonotype was counted ten times or more. V gene TRBV20-1 combines with J gene TRBJ2-7, with 7 positions matching TRBD2. Losses at the gene ends were 2 bases for V and 4 bases for J; bases not matched to a gene: 8. This CDR3 region has 14 residues. Germline CDR1 DFQATT, CDR2 SNEGSKA (reference sequence). CDR3 residues: CSARSRTSGYEQYF. The CDR3 DNA reads TGCAGTGCTAGATCCCGGACTAGTGGTTACGAGCAGTACTTC.

The V and J genes are TRBV7-6 and TRBJ2-2; no clear D. From germline, CDR1 is SGHVS and CDR2 FNYEAQ. The V end lost 1 base, the J end lost 1 base, and 10 bases lay between the germline ends. The CDR3 sequence is 16 residues long. CDR3: CASSLGPTGNTGELFF. For the CDR3, the DNA is TGTGCCAGCAGCTTAGGTCCAACGGGGAACACCGGGGAGCTGTTTTTT. Based on the CDR3 plus reference TRBV7-6 and TRBJ2-2, the full variable domain is GAGVSQSPRYKVTKRGQDVALRCDPISGHVSLYWYRQALGQGPEFLTYFNYEAQQDKSGLPNDRFSAERPEGSISTLTIQRTEQRDSAMYRCASSLGPTGNTGELFFGEGSRLTVL.

This clonotype was seen more than once but under ten times. The V and J genes are TRBV12-3 or TRBV12-4 and TRBJ2-3; D is unclear. V was trimmed by 6 bases and J by 3 bases, leaving 10 bases between them. The length of the CDR3 is 13 residues. The chain's CDR3 is CASSSRRTDTQYF. The CDR3 region has the DNA TGTGCCAGCAGCAGTAGAAGGACAGATACGCAGTATTTT.

The chain couples TRBV3-1 to TRBJ1-2, with a possible D match to TRBD1 (5 bases). The CDR3 loop spans 17 amino acids. V was clipped by 1 base and J by 1 base, with 16 bases between them. Germline values: CDR1 LGHDT, CDR2 YNNKEL (reference sequence). The CDR3, as DNA: TGTGCCAGCAGCCAAGGCGGGGCGGACCCTAATAACTATGGCTACACCTTC. Its protein is CASSQGGADPNNYGYTF.

This clonotype has only a few counts. V and J are TRBV11-2 and TRBJ1-2; D uncertain. The length of the CDR3 is 12 residues. Trimming removed 1 base at V and 8 bases at J, with 8 bases between. CDR1 is SGHAT, CDR2 FQNNGV, per germline. The CDR3, as DNA: TGTGCCAGCAGCTTAGCCGGTATGGGCTACACCTTC. It codes for CASSLAGMGYTF.